Detailed here is one TCR beta chain. The CDR3 runs 13 residues. Germline V gives CDR1 SGHAT, CDR2 FQNNGV. V gave up 5 bases and J gave up 2 bases, with 9 bases separating them. This entry comes from a study of blood T cell repertoires in COVID-19. Seattle participants joined during active infection and were tracked over time. In the original analysis: Amplification of reference gene primers was used by the study to estimate nucleated cell counts. Generated by immunoSEQ multiplex PCR, the TCRdb table keeps only in-frame clones and is missing some. The D gene and trimming were derived from the DNA, and the V and J assignments and clone size from that table. The profile shows about 250,000 clones, roughly 84% of them singletons.

The receptor comes from a person between 65 and 80 years old with COVID-19, enrolled during active disease. V usage is TRBV11-2 and J usage is TRBJ2-5; unclear D gene. Source material: peripheral blood. The CDR3 loop is CASSPTPQETQYF. For the CDR3, the DNA is TGTGCCAGCAGCCCTACCCCGCAAGAGACCCAGTACTTC.